The 9 T cell receptor beta chains given below trace back to one sample, sequenced in a study of T cell responses to AZD1222 COVID-19 vaccine. Sequenced by immunoSEQ multiplex PCR; TCRdb stores in-frame clones only, minus some. Of 140,000 or so clones listed, nearly 90% are singletons. Specimen: peripheral blood, collected 28 days after the second dose of the MenACWY control vaccine. The receptor source for this set is an adult who received the MenACWY meningococcal vaccine as a control.

This chain links TRBV9 with TRBJ2-1; TRBD2 matches 10 bases. The trim removed 4 bases at V and 7 bases at J, leaving 14 bases unmatched. CDR1 is SGDLS and CDR2 is YYNGEE in the germline V gene. CDR3 length: 17 residues. The CDR3: CASSPRGAGGQGNEQFF. In nucleotides, the CDR3 is TGTGCCAGCAGCCCCCGAGGAGCGGGAGGGCAAGGGAATGAGCAGTTCTTC. Full variable domain (missing parts from reference TRBV9 and TRBJ2-1): DSGVTQTPKHLITATGQRVTLRCSPRSGDLSVYWYQQSLDQGLQFLIQYYNGEERAKGNILERFSAQQFPDLHSELNLSSLELGDSALYFCASSPRGAGGQGNEQFFGPGTRLTVL.

The rearrangement links TRBV5-1 to TRBJ1-1, with 9 bases matching TRBD1. This CDR3 comprises 13 residues. The trim removed 5 bases at V and 3 bases at J, leaving 2 bases unmatched. Germline-derived CDR1 and CDR2 are SGHRS and YFSETQ. This CDR3 reads CASSWTGDTEAFF. Here the CDR3 DNA reads TGCGCCAGCAGTTGGACAGGGGACACTGAAGCTTTCTTT.

DNA for the CDR3: TGTGCCAGCAGCGTCGTAGCGGGGTCTAGCACAGATACGCAGTATTTT. This sequence encodes CASSVVAGSSTDTQYF. The V and J genes are TRBV11-2 and TRBJ2-3; 8 bases are a match to TRBD2. CDR1 is SGHAT, CDR2 FQNNGV, per germline. V lost 5 bases to trimming and J lost 0 bases; unmatched junction nucleotides: 7. This CDR3 spans 16 amino acids.

This chain uses TRBV7-8 with TRBJ1-2, with unresolved D. This CDR3 has 16 residues. Germline values: CDR1 SGHVS, CDR2 FQNEAQ. V lost 2 bases and J lost 4, with 17 bases in between. The CDR3 region has the DNA TGTGCCAGCAGCTTAAAAATCAAGGGTTCTTTCTATGGCTACACCTTC. It translates to CASSLKIKGSFYGYTF. The full variable domain, its missing parts supplied by reference TRBV7-8 and TRBJ1-2, is GAGVSQSPRYKVAKRGQDVALRCDPISGHVSLFWYQQALGQGPEFLTYFQNEAQLDKSGLPSDRFFAERPEGSVSTLKIQRTQQEDSAVYLCASSLKIKGSFYGYTFGSGTRLTVV.

The chain employs TRBV7-2 and TRBJ1-1, with a possible D match to TRBD1 (6 bases). This CDR3 region has 14 residues. The V gene's germline CDR1 is SGHTA and CDR2 FQGNSA. V was pared by 1 base and J by 5 bases, with 11 bases between. CDR3 nucleotide sequence: TGTGCCAGCAGCTTAGACGACAGGAAAACTGAAGCTTTCTTT. This sequence encodes CASSLDDRKTEAFF.

The chain joins TRBV10-3 to TRBJ1-1; D gene unclear. This CDR3 has 12 amino acids. Germline assignment: CDR1 ENHRY and CDR2 SYGVKD. V lost 10 bases, J lost 0 bases, and 9 bases lay in between. The CDR3 protein is CASSNLNTEAFF. In nucleotides, the CDR3 is TGTGCCAGCTCTAACCTGAACACTGAAGCTTTCTTT.

The rearrangement uses TRBV20-1 and TRBJ2-2, with no clear D. The CDR3 is 11 amino acids. CDR1 and CDR2 (germline): DFQATT, SNEGSKA (reference sequence). Trimming removed 6 bases from V and 4 bases from J, with 6 bases in between. CDR3 residues: CSADLTGELFF. Here the CDR3 DNA reads TGCAGTGCCGACCTCACCGGGGAGCTGTTTTTT.

About this clone: An end of the junction differs from the germline gene, which may be a read error. The same CDR3 can be traced to other DNA sequences in this sample. The CDR3 loop is CASSLGLAGDSYEQYF. The CDR3 bases are TGCGCCAGCAGTTTGGGGCTAGCGGGCGATTCCTACGAGCAGTACTTC. V and J are TRBV5-1 and TRBJ2-7; 8 bases are shared with TRBD2. The length of the CDR3 is 16 residues. Per the germline V gene, CDR1 is SGHRS and CDR2 is YFSETQ.

The chain carries TRBV6-5 and TRBJ2-3, with D possibly being TRBD2 (5 bases). Trimming took off 2 bases at V and 0 bases at J, with 12 bases between the two ends. The germline gives CDR1 MNHEY, CDR2 SVGAGI. This CDR3 spans 16 amino acids. CDR3 in amino acids: CASSYGRGPSTDTQYF. The CDR3 DNA sequence: TGTGCCAGCAGTTACGGTCGCGGGCCCAGCACAGATACGCAGTATTTT.